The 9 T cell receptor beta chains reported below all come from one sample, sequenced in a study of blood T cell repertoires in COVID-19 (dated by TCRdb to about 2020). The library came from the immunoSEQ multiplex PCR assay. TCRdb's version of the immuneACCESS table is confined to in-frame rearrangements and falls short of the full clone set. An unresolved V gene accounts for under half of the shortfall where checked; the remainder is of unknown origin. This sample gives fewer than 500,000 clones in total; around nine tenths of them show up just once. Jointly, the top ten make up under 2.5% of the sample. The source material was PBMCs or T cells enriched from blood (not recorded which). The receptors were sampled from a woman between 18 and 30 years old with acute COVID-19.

CDR3 sequence reads: CASTTGQGISPLHF. The CDR3 DNA follows: TGTGCCAGCACGACCGGACAGGGGATCTCACCCCTCCACTTT. The chain combines TRBV3-1 (or the pseudogene TRBV3-2) with TRBJ1-6, with 9 bases identical to TRBD1. The CDR3 is 14 residues long. The V segment lost 7 bases and the J segment 10 bases; nucleotides outside the gene matches: 8. CDR1 is LGHDT, CDR2 YNNKEL, per germline (reference sequence).

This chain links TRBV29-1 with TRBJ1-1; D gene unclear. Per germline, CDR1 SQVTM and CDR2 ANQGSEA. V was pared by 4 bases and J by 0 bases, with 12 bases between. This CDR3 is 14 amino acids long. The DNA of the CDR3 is TGCAGCGTTGGGCGAGGATACATGAACACTGAAGCTTTCTTT. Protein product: CSVGRGYMNTEAFF. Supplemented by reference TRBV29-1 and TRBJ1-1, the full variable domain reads SAVISQKPSRDICQRGTSLTIQCQVDSQVTMMFWYRQQPGQSLTLIATANQGSEATYESGFVIDKFPISRPNLTFSTLTVSNMSPEDSSIYLCSVGRGYMNTEAFFGQGTRLTVV.

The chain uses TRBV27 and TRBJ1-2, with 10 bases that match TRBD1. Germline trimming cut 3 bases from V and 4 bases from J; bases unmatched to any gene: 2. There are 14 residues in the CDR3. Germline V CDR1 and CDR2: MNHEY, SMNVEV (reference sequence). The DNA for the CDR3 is TGTGCCAGCAGTTTCGGGACAGGGGCCTATGGCTACACCTTC. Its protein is CASSFGTGAYGYTF.

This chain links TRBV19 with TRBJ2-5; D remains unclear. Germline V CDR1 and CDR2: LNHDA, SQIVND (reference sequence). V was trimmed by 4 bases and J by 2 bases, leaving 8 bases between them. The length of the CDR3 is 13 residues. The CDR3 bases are TGTGCCAGTAGTACGACACTGCAAGAGACCCAGTACTTC. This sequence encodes CASSTTLQETQYF.

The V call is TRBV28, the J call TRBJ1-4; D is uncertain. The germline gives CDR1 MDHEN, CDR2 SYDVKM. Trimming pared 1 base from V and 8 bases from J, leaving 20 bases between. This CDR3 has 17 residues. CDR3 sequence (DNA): TGTGCCAGCAGTTTATTACCGCGGGTTGCCAGGTCGGAAAAACTGTTTTTT. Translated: CASSLLPRVARSEKLFF. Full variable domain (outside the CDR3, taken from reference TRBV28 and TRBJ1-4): DVKVTQSSRYLVKRTGEKVFLECVQDMDHENMFWYRQDPGLGLRLIYFSYDVKMKEKGDIPEGYSVSREKKERFSLILESASTNQTSMYLCASSLLPRVARSEKLFFGSGTQLSVL.

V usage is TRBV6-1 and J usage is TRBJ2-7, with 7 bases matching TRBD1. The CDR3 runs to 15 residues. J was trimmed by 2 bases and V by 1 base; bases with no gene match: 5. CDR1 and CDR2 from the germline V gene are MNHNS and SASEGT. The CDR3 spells CASSEGQGVAYEQYF. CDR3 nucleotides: TGTGCCAGCAGTGAAGGCCAGGGGGTTGCCTACGAGCAGTACTTC.

CDR3 region: CSVESGGGTDTQYF. As DNA, the CDR3 is TGCAGCGTTGAAAGCGGGGGGGGCACAGATACGCAGTATTTT. The chain joins TRBV29-1 to TRBJ2-3; TRBD2 agrees at 10 bases. The trim removed 2 bases at V and 1 base at J, leaving 0 bases unmatched. There are 14 residues in the CDR3. Germline CDR1 reads SQVTM; CDR2 reads ANQGSEA.

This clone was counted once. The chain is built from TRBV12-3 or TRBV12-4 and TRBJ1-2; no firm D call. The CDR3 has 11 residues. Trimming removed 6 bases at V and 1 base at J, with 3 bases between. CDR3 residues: CASSNNYGYTF. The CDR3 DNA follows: TGTGCCAGCAGCAATAACTATGGCTACACCTTC.

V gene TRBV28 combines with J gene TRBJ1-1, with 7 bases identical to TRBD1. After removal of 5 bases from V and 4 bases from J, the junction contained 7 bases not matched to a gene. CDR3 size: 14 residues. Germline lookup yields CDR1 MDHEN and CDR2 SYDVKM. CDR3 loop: CASSVGGFSTEAFF. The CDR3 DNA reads TGTGCCAGCAGTGTAGGGGGCTTCAGCACTGAAGCTTTCTTT.